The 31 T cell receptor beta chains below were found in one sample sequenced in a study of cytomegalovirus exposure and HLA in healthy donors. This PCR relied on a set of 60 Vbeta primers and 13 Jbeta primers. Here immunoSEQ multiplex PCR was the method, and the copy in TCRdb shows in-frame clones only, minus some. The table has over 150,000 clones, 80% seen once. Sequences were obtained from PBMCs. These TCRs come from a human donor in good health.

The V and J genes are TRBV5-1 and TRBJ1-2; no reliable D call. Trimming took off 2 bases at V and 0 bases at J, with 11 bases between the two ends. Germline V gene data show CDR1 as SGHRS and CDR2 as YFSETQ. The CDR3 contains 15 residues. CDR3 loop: CASSFSENSNYGYTF. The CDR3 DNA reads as TGCGCCAGCAGCTTTTCCGAAAACTCTAACTATGGCTACACCTTC.

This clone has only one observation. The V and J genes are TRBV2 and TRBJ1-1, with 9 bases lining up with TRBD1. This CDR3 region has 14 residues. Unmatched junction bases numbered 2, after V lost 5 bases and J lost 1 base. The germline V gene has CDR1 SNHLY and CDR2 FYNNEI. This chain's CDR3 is CASSYRGPNTEAFF. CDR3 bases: TGTGCCAGCAGTTACAGGGGGCCGAACACTGAAGCTTTCTTT.

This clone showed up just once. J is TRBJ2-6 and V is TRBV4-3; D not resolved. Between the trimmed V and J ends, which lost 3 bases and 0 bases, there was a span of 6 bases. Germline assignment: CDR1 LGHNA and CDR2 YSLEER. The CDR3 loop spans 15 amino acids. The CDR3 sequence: CASSHSTSGANVLTF. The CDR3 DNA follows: TGCGCCAGCAGCCACAGTACCTCTGGGGCCAACGTCCTGACTTTC.

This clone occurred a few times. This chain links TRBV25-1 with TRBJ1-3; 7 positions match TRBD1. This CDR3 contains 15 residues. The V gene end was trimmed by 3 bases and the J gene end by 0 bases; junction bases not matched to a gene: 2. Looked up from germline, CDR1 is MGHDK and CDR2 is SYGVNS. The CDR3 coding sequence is TGTGCCAGCAGTGAGACAGGGAGCTCTGGAAACACCATATATTTT. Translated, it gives CASSETGSSGNTIYF.

Here the CDR3 reads CASSSPHRGWCEAFF. As DNA, the CDR3 is TGTGCCAGCAGCTCCCCCCACAGGGGATGGTGCGAAGCTTTCTTT. The chain links TRBV13 to TRBJ1-1, with 7 bases identical to TRBD1. This CDR3 is 15 amino acids long. After removal of 4 bases from V and 8 bases from J, the junction contained 13 bases not matched to a gene. The germline V gene has CDR1 PRHDT and CDR2 FYEKMQ (reference sequence). The variable domain in full, with the rest retrieved from reference TRBV13 and TRBJ1-1, is AAGVIQSPRHLIKEKRETATLKCYPIPRHDTVYWYQQGPGQDPQFLISFYEKMQSDKGSIPDRFSAQQFSDYHSELNMSSLELGDSALYFCASSSPHRGWCEAFFGQGTRLTVV.

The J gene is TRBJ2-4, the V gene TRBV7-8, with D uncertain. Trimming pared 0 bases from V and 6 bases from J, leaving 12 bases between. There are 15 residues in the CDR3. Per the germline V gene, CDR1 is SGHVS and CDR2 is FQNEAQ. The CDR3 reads CASSLAHGAPNIQYF. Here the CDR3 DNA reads TGTGCCAGCAGCTTAGCGCACGGAGCCCCAAACATTCAGTACTTC.

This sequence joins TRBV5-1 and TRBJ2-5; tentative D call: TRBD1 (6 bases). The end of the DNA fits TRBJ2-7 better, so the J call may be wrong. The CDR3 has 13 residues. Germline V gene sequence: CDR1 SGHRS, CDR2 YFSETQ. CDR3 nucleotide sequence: TGCGCCAGCAGCGAGGACAGTCTCTACGAGCAGTACTTC. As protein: CASSEDSLYEQYF.

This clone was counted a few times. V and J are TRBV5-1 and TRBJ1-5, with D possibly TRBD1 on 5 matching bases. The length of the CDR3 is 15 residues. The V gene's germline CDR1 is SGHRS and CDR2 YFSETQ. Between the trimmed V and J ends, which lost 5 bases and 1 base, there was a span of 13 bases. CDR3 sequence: CASSPDSGSNQPQHF. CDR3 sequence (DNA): TGCGCCAGCAGTCCGGATTCAGGGAGCAATCAGCCCCAGCATTTT.

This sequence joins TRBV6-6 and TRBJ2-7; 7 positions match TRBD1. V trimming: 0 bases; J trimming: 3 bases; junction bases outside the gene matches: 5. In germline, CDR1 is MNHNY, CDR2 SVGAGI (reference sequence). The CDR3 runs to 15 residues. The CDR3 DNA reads TGTGCCAGCAGTTACTCGCGAGGGGGCAGCTACGAGCAGTACTTC. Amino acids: CASSYSRGGSYEQYF.

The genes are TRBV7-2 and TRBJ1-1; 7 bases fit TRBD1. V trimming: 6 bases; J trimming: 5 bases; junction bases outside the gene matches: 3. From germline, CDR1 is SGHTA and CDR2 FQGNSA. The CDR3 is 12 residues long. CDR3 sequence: CASRPTGTEAFF. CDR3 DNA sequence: TGTGCCAGCAGGCCGACAGGGACTGAAGCTTTCTTT.

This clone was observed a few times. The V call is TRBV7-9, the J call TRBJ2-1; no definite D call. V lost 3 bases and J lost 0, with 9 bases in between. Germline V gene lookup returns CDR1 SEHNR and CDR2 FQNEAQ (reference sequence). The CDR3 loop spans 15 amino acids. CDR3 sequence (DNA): TGTGCCAGCAGCTTCGACACTTACTCCTACAATGAGCAGTTCTTC. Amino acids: CASSFDTYSYNEQFF.

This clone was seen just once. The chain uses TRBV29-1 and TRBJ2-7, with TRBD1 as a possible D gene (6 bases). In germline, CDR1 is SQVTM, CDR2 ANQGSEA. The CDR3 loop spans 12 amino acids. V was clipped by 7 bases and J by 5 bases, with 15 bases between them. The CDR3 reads CSASGESDEQYF. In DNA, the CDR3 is TGCAGCGCGTCAGGGGAGTCGGACGAGCAGTACTTC.

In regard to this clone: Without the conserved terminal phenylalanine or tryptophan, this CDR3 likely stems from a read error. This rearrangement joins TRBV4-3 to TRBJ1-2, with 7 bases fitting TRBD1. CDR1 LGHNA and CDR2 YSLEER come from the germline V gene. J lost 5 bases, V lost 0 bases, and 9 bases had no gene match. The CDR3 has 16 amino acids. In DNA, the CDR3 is TGCGCCAGCAGCCAAGATCCTGCAGGGGGAGAATATGGCTACACCCTC. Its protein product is CASSQDPAGGEYGYTL.

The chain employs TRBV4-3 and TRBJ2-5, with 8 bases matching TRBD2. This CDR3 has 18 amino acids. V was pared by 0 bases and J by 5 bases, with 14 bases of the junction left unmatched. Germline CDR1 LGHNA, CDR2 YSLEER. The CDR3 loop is CASSQDELAGFYRETQYF. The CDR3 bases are TGCGCCAGCAGCCAAGACGAGCTAGCGGGCTTTTACCGTGAGACCCAGTACTTC.

The CDR3 DNA reads as TGTGCCAGCAACCTTGGGGGGAGACCCGTCCGAGAAGCTTTCTTT. It encodes CASNLGGRPVREAFF. This rearrangement joins TRBV5-4 to TRBJ1-1; TRBD1 might be the D (5 bases). The CDR3 has 15 amino acids. The V gene lost 6 bases and the J gene lost 8 bases, with 23 bases spanning the gap. Per germline, CDR1 SGHNT and CDR2 YYREEE (reference sequence).

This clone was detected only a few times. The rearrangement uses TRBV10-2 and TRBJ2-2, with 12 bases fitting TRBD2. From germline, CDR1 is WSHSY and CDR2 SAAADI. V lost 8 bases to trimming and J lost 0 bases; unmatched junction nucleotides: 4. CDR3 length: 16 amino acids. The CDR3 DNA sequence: TGCGCCAGCCGCACTAGCGGGGGGTCGAACACCGGGGAGCTGTTTTTT. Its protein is CASRTSGGSNTGELFF.

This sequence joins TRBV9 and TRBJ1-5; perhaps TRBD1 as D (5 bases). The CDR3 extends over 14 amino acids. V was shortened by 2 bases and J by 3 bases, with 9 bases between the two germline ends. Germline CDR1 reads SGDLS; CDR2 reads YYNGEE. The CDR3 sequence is CASSVGLTNQPQHF. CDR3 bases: TGTGCCAGCAGCGTGGGACTAACCAATCAGCCCCAGCATTTT.

CDR3 residues: CASSLEFLGPGQLYGYTF. Here the CDR3 DNA reads TGTGCCAGCAGCTTAGAATTCTTAGGGCCGGGACAGCTTTATGGCTACACCTTC. The chain couples TRBV11-2 to TRBJ1-2; TRBD1 aligns across 7 bases. Germline V gives CDR1 SGHAT, CDR2 FQNNGV. This CDR3 is built from 18 residues. The ends lost 0 bases at V and 5 bases at J; junction bases unmatched: 15. Filled out from reference TRBV11-2 and TRBJ1-2, the complete variable domain reads EAGVAQSPRYKIIEKRQSVAFWCNPISGHATLYWYQQILGQGPKLLIQFQNNGVVDDSQLPKDRFSAERLKGVDSTLKIQPAKLEDSAVYLCASSLEFLGPGQLYGYTFGSGTRLTVV.

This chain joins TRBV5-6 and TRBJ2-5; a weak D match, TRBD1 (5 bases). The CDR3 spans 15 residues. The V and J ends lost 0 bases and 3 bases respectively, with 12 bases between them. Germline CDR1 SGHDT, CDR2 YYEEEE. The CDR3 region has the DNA TGTGCCAGCAGCTTGGGAGGCAGGGCAGAAGAGACCCAGTACTTC. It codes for CASSLGGRAEETQYF. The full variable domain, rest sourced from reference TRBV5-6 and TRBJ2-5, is DAGVTQSPTHLIKTRGQQVTLRCSPKSGHDTVSWYQQALGQGPQFIFQYYEEEERQRGNFPDRFSGHQFPNYSSELNVNALLLGDSALYLCASSLGGRAEETQYFGPGTRLLVL.

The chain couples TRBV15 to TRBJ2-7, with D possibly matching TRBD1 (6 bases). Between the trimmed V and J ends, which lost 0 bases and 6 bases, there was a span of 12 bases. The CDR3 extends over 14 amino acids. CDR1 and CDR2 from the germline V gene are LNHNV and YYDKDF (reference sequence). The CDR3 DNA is TGTGCCACCAGCAGAGAAGCAGGGGCCCTCGAGCAGTACTTC. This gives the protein CATSREAGALEQYF.

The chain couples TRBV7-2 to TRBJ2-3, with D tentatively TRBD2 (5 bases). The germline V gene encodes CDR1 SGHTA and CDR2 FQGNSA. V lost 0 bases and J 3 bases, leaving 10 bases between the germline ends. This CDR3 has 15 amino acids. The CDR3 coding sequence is TGTGCCAGCAGCTTAGCGAGCGGTTTAACAGATACGCAGTATTTT. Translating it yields CASSLASGLTDTQYF.

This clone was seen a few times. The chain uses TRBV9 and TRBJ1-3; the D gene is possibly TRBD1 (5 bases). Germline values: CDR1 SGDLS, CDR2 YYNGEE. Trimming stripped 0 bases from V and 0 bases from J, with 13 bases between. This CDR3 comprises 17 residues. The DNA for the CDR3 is TGTGCCAGCAGCGTAGGACAGACAAGAACCTCTGGAAACACCATATATTTT. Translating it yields CASSVGQTRTSGNTIYF. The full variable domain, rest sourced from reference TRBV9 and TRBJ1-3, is DSGVTQTPKHLITATGQRVTLRCSPRSGDLSVYWYQQSLDQGLQFLIQYYNGEERAKGNILERFSAQQFPDLHSELNLSSLELGDSALYFCASSVGQTRTSGNTIYFGEGSWLTVV.

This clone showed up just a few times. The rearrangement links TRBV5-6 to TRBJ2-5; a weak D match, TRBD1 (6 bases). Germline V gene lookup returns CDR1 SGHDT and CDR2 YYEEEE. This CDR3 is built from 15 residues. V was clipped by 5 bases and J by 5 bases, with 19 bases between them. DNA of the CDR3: TGTGCCAGCAGGTTGACAGGAGCCCCCGGCGAGACCCAGTACTTC. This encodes CASRLTGAPGETQYF.

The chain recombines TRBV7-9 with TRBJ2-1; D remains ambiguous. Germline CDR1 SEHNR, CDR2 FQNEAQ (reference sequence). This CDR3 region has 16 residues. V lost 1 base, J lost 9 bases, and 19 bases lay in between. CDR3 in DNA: TGTGCCAGCAGCTTAGACCCGGCTAGTATAGGCGGTGAGCAGTTCTTC. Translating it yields CASSLDPASIGGEQFF. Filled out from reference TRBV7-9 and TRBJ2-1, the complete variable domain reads DTGVSQNPRHKITKRGQNVTFRCDPISEHNRLYWYRQTLGQGPEFLTYFQNEAQLEKSRLLSDRFSAERPKGSFSTLEIQRTEQGDSAMYLCASSLDPASIGGEQFFGPGTRLTVL.

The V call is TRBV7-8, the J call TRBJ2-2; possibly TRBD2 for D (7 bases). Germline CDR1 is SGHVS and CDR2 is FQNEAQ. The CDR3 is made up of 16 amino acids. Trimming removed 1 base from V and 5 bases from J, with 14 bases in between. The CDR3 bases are TGTGCCAGCAGCTTAGAGGGGGGGGGCTTAACCGGGGAGCTGTTTTTT. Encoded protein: CASSLEGGGLTGELFF.

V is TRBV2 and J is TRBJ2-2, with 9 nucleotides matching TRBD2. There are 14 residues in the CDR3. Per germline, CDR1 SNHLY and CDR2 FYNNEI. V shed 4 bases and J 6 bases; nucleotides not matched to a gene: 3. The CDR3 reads CASSVQRGAGELFF. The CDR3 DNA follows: TGTGCCAGCAGTGTCCAGCGGGGGGCCGGGGAGCTGTTTTTT.

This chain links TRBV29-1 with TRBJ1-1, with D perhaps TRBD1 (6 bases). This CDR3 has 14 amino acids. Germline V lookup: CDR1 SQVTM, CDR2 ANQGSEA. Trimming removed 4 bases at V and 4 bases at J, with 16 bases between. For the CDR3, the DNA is TGCAGCGTTGTTGATCAGGGGCGGTCCACTGAAGCTTTCTTT. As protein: CSVVDQGRSTEAFF.

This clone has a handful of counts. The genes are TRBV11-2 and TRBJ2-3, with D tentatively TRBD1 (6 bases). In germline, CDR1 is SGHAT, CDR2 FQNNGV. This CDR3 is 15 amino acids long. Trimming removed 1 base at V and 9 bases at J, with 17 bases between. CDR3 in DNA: TGTGCCAGCAGCTTAGGACCACATTCAGGGGAGACGCAGTATTTT. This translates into CASSLGPHSGETQYF.

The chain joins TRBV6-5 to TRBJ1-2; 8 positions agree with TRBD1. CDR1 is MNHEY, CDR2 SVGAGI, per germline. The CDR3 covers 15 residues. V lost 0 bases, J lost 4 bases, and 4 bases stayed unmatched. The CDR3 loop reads CASSYSTGVTYGYTF. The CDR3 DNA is TGTGCCAGCAGTTACTCGACAGGGGTGACCTATGGCTACACCTTC.

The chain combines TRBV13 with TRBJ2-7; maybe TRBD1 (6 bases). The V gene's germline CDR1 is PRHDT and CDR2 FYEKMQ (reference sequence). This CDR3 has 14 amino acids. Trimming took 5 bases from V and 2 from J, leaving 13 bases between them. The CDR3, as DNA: TGTGCCAGCAGCGAAACAGGGCATACCTACGAGCAGTACTTC. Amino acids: CASSETGHTYEQYF.

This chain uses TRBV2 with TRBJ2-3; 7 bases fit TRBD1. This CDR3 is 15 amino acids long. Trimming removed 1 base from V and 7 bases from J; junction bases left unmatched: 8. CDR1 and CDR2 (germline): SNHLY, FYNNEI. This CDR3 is CASSEVGTAFYTQYF. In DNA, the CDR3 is TGTGCCAGCAGTGAAGTGGGGACAGCCTTCTATACGCAGTATTTT.